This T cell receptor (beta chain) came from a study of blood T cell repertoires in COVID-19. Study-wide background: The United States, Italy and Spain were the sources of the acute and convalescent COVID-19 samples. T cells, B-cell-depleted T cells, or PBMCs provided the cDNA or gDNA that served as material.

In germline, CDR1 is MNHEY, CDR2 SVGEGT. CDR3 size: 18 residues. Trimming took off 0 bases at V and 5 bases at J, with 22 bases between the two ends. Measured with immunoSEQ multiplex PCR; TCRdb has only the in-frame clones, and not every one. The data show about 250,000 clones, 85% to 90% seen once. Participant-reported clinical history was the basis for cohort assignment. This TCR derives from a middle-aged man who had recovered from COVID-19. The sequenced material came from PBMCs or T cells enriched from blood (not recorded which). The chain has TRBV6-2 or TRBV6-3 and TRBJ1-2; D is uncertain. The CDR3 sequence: CASSYSESTYTGLYGYTF. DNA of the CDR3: TGTGCCAGCAGTTACTCTGAGTCGACTTACACCGGACTTTATGGCTACACCTTC.